This TCR beta chain was found in a study of read filtering for tumor transcriptome and immune sequencing. Study as a whole: Transcriptome libraries were built from DNase-treated RNA. Overall study results and limits: Correlation between methods rose after single-read clonotypes were removed. The sorted CD138-negative fraction was a mixed bone marrow immune population, not purified T cells.

In regard to this clonotype: As yet, its antigen is unknown.

This CDR3 is built from 16 residues. Germline loops: CDR1 KGHDR, CDR2 SFDVKD. The J segment lost 5 bases and the V segment lost 4 bases, leaving 8 bases of the junction unmatched. Molecular barcoded adaptors covering alpha/delta and beta/gamma chains were used on approximately 400 ng RNA. TCRdb used MiXCR to reprocess the reads, holding one entry per CDR3 protein. The sample has 500 to 650 distinct CDR3 sequences; approximately 64% are singletons. This TCR derives from a donor aged 40 or older with multiple myeloma. This table probably holds off-target reads from a library built for another chain. V and J are TRBV24-1 and TRBJ1-5; TRBD1 aligns across 9 bases. The specimen sequenced was a population of CD138-negative cells sorted from bone marrow. The CDR3 sequence: CATSDPRQGDDQPQHF. The CDR3 nucleotides are TGTGCCACCAGTGACCCTAGACAGGGGGACGATCAGCCCCAGCATTTT.